This T cell receptor beta chain was identified in a study of T cell clonality in common variable immunodeficiency. Broader study findings: Patient heterogeneity in the CVID cohort limited correlations between repertoire features and clinical complications. CVID subjects shared fewer TCRbeta clones than healthy controls did. CVID subjects showed higher TCRbeta clonality than healthy controls.

Equal genomic DNA amounts from CVID and control samples were sequenced. Sequenced by immunoSEQ multiplex PCR; TCRdb stores in-frame clones only, minus some. The profile covers about 39,000 clones, none occurring a single time. This clone was seen at least ten times. The antigen is undetermined. The read ends 3 residues shy of where the CDR3 ends; the end is completed using the germline J gene. This CDR3 has 16 amino acids. Germline trimming cut 2 bases from V and 0 bases from J; bases unmatched to any gene: 2. Germline V gene sequence: CDR1 MNHNS, CDR2 SASEGT. The chain joins TRBV6-1 to TRBJ2-3, with TRBD2 matching 10 bases. The sample was peripheral blood mononuclear cells. The receptor was isolated from a person aged 18 to 75 in good health. The sequenced part of the CDR3 DNA is TGTGCCAGCAGTGAAAGGACTAGCGGTAGCACAGATACG. It specifies CASSERTSGSTDT. The complete CDR3 protein is CASSERTSGSTDTQYF.